A selection of T cell receptor beta chains follows, all from one sample in a study of vaccination and CD4 T cells after COVID-19. These TCRs' antigens remain unknown. TCRdb processed the PCR reads anew with MiXCR; each CDR3 protein has one entry. The sample carries over 10,000 distinct CDR3 sequences, approximately 35% recorded once. The sample taken for sequencing was CD4+ T cells from blood, cultured in vitro. The receptors derive from a human donor who had recovered from COVID-19. Each CDR3 is given with its conserved first and last residue. D genes are given only for firm matches. Not all rows give a size; the values are once, few, many and, for expanded clones, a class.

CDR3 protein: CASTLGLPGDTQYF
CDR3 DNA: TGTGCCAGCACCCTGGGCCTCCCCGGGGATACGCAGTATTTT
J gene: TRBJ2-3
clone size: few
V gene: TRBV27
D gene: NA

CDR3 protein: CASSRDRPSNGELFF
CDR3 DNA: TGTGCCAGCAGCCGGGACAGGCCCTCGAACGGGGAGCTGTTTTTT
J gene: TRBJ2-2
clone size: few
V gene: TRBV7-3
D gene: TRBD1

CDR3 protein: CSAGPQGDGYTF
CDR3 DNA: TGCAGCGCGGGACCGCAGGGGGATGGCTACACCTTC
J gene: TRBJ1-2
clone size: NA
V gene: TRBV29-1
D gene: TRBD1

CDR3 protein: CSAQRGGDTEAFF
CDR3 DNA: TGCAGTGCTCAGAGGGGGGGCGACACTGAAGCTTTCTTT
J gene: TRBJ1-1
clone size: few
V gene: TRBV20-1
D gene: NA

CDR3 protein: CASPRLVPGELFF
CDR3 DNA: TGTGCCAGCCCAAGGCTGGTACCCGGGGAGCTGTTTTTT
J gene: TRBJ2-2
clone size: few
V gene: TRBV21-1
D gene: NA

CDR3 protein: CASRPGTSADTQYF
CDR3 DNA: TGTGCCAGCAGGCCCGGGACTAGCGCAGATACGCAGTATTTT
J gene: TRBJ2-3
clone size: NA
V gene: TRBV7-2
D gene: TRBD2

CDR3 protein: CASSPGGFTGRTGELFF
CDR3 DNA: TGTGCCAGCAGCCCGGGGGGCTTCACAGGGAGGACCGGGGAGCTGTTTTTT
J gene: TRBJ2-2
clone size: NA
V gene: TRBV5-4
D gene: NA

CDR3 protein: CASSQGAWETQYF
CDR3 DNA: TGTGCCAGCAGTCAGGGGGCATGGGAGACCCAGTACTTC
J gene: TRBJ2-5
clone size: NA
V gene: TRBV7-3
D gene: TRBD1

CDR3 protein: CASREGLAATDTQYF
CDR3 DNA: TGTGCCAGCAGAGAAGGACTAGCGGCCACAGATACGCAGTATTTT
J gene: TRBJ2-3
clone size: NA
V gene: TRBV6-1
D gene: TRBD2

CDR3 protein: CASSLSGGGAGSNQPQHF
CDR3 DNA: TGTGCCAGCAGTTTATCAGGTGGGGGGGCGGGCAGCAATCAGCCCCAGCATTTT
J gene: TRBJ1-5
clone size: few
V gene: TRBV12-3/TRBV12-4
D gene: NA

CDR3 protein: CASSLGLDTGELFF
CDR3 DNA: TGTGCCAGCAGCCTAGGACTAGACACCGGGGAGCTGTTTTTT
J gene: TRBJ2-2
clone size: NA
V gene: TRBV11-3
D gene: TRBD2

CDR3 protein: CAWDREDGELFF
CDR3 DNA: TGTGCCTGGGACAGGGAAGACGGGGAGCTGTTTTTT
J gene: TRBJ2-2
clone size: NA
V gene: TRBV30
D gene: TRBD1

CDR3 protein: CASSLWTGQGTEAFF
CDR3 DNA: TGCGCCAGCAGCCTATGGACAGGGCAGGGCACTGAAGCTTTCTTT
J gene: TRBJ1-1
clone size: NA
V gene: TRBV5-1
D gene: TRBD1

CDR3 protein: CASSRGFNNQPQHF
CDR3 DNA: TGTGCCAGCAGTCGCGGGTTCAACAATCAGCCCCAGCATTTT
J gene: TRBJ1-5
clone size: NA
V gene: TRBV6-1
D gene: NA

CDR3 protein: CASSWQGDNQPQHF
CDR3 DNA: TGTGCCAGCAGTTGGCAGGGTGACAATCAGCCCCAGCATTTT
J gene: TRBJ1-5
clone size: NA
V gene: TRBV12-3/TRBV12-4
D gene: NA

CDR3 protein: CASSEAVRFSGNTIYF
CDR3 DNA: TGTGCCAGCAGTGAAGCTGTGAGGTTCTCTGGAAACACCATATATTTT
J gene: TRBJ1-3
clone size: NA
V gene: TRBV6-1
D gene: NA

CDR3 protein: CASSFRRDSPLHF
CDR3 DNA: TGTGCCAGCAGTTTTAGGAGGGACTCACCCCTCCACTTT
J gene: TRBJ1-6
clone size: few
V gene: TRBV28
D gene: NA

CDR3 protein: CATSRGGTSGSTDTQYF
CDR3 DNA: TGTGCCACCAGCAGAGGTGGGACTAGCGGGAGCACAGATACGCAGTATTTT
J gene: TRBJ2-3
clone size: few
V gene: TRBV15
D gene: TRBD2

CDR3 protein: CASGDTNDEQYF
CDR3 DNA: TGTGCCAGCGGCGACACAAATGACGAGCAGTACTTC
J gene: TRBJ2-7
clone size: NA
V gene: TRBV25-1
D gene: NA

CDR3 protein: CASSIGTFISGYGYTF
CDR3 DNA: TGTGCCAGTAGTATCGGGACATTTATCTCGGGCTATGGCTACACCTTC
J gene: TRBJ1-2
clone size: NA
V gene: TRBV19
D gene: NA

CDR3 protein: CASSDGTDTDTQYF
CDR3 DNA: TGTGCCAGCAGTGACGGGACTGACACAGATACGCAGTATTTT
J gene: TRBJ2-3
clone size: NA
V gene: TRBV6-4
D gene: NA

CDR3 protein: CASRQTWGRNQPQHF
CDR3 DNA: TGTGCCAGCAGACAGACGTGGGGCAGAAATCAGCCCCAGCATTTT
J gene: TRBJ1-5
clone size: few
V gene: TRBV6-1
D gene: NA

CDR3 protein: CSAPDSNYEQYF
CDR3 DNA: TGCAGTGCTCCGGACAGCAACTACGAGCAGTACTTC
J gene: TRBJ2-7
clone size: NA
V gene: TRBV20-1
D gene: NA

CDR3 protein: CASSYRASKNEKLFF
CDR3 DNA: TGTGCCAGCAGTTACAGGGCCAGCAAAAATGAAAAACTGTTTTTT
J gene: TRBJ1-4
clone size: NA
V gene: TRBV6-5
D gene: NA

CDR3 protein: CSAAQFTNYGYTF
CDR3 DNA: TGCAGTGCTGCACAGTTCACTAACTATGGCTACACCTTC
J gene: TRBJ1-2
clone size: once
V gene: TRBV20-1
D gene: NA

CDR3 protein: CASSWGHTSGRGLYNEQFF
CDR3 DNA: TGTGCCAGCAGTTGGGGGCATACTAGCGGGAGGGGCCTTTACAATGAGCAGTTCTTC
J gene: TRBJ2-1
clone size: NA
V gene: TRBV27
D gene: TRBD2

CDR3 protein: CASTGLSGNTIYF
CDR3 DNA: TGTGCCAGTACAGGGCTCTCTGGAAACACCATATATTTT
J gene: TRBJ1-3
clone size: NA
V gene: TRBV6-1
D gene: NA

CDR3 protein: CSATAPLAGDGNEQFF
CDR3 DNA: TGCAGTGCTACGGCACCTCTAGCGGGAGACGGAAATGAGCAGTTCTTC
J gene: TRBJ2-1
clone size: NA
V gene: TRBV20-1
D gene: TRBD2

CDR3 protein: CATSRGGGNEQYF
CDR3 DNA: TGTGCCACCAGCAGAGGTGGAGGGAACGAGCAGTACTTC
J gene: TRBJ2-7
clone size: few
V gene: TRBV15
D gene: NA